These 21 T cell receptor beta chains share one sample of origin, sequenced in a study of CD8 T cells in Susac syndrome. Random hexamers were used to reverse transcribe an amount of roughly 0.5 to 1 ug RNA. TCRdb re-derived calls from the immunoSEQ multiplex PCR reads in MiXCR, one entry per CDR3 protein. Of roughly 89,000 distinct CDR3 sequences in the sample, 96% were seen once. The material sequenced was CD8+ T cells from PBMCs. The receptors come from a human donor with Susac syndrome.

The chain has TRBV4-3 and TRBJ2-2, with unresolved D. The CDR3 loop spans 13 amino acids. Germline values: CDR1 LGHNA, CDR2 YSLEER. V was pared by 1 base and J by 6 bases, with 6 bases between. The CDR3 protein is CASSQGYSGELFF. The CDR3 region has the DNA TGCGCCAGCAGCCAAGGTTACTCCGGGGAGCTGTTTTTT.

The chain is built from TRBV9 and TRBJ2-7; D could derive from TRBD1 or TRBD2 (6 bases each). The germline V gene has CDR1 SGDLS and CDR2 YYNGEE. The CDR3 contains 14 residues. The V end lost 0 bases, the J end lost 6 bases, and 13 bases lay between the germline ends. CDR3 sequence (DNA): TGTGCCAGCAGCGTAGAAGGGGGGTTCTCCGAGCAGTACTTC. It translates to CASSVEGGFSEQYF.

This chain joins TRBV29-1 and TRBJ2-7, with 7 positions matching TRBD1. The CDR3 is 15 amino acids. Germline assignment: CDR1 SQVTM and CDR2 ANQGSEA. V trimming: 8 bases; J trimming: 5 bases; junction bases outside the gene matches: 18. The CDR3 nucleotides are TGCAGCCCCGACAGGGCCCCCCCACCAGGAGACGAGCAGTACGTC. Amino acid sequence: CSPDRAPPPGDEQYV.

This chain links TRBV20-1 with TRBJ2-1; a possible D gene is TRBD2 (5 bases). Germline assignment: CDR1 DFQATT and CDR2 SNEGSKA (reference sequence). V was trimmed by 4 bases and J by 7 bases, leaving 20 bases between them. CDR3 length: 15 residues. The CDR3 sequence is CSANRRGLSGNEQFF. The CDR3 bases are TGCAGTGCTAATCGTCGAGGGTTAAGTGGGAATGAGCAGTTCTTC.

This rearrangement joins TRBV5-6 to TRBJ2-5; D gene uncertain. CDR3 length: 13 residues. V lost 4 bases, J lost 3 bases, and 10 bases lay in between. Germline V gives CDR1 SGHDT, CDR2 YYEEEE. The CDR3 DNA follows: TGTGCCAGCAGCAAATGGGGTGAAGAGACCCAGTACTTC. This translates into CASSKWGEETQYF.

The J gene is TRBJ2-3, the V gene TRBV12-3 or TRBV12-4; D is ambiguous. Trimming cost V 2 bases and J 5 bases, with 8 bases left between them. The CDR3 totals 13 residues. The CDR3, as DNA: TGTGCCAGCAGTTTATATATCGGAGATACGCAGTATTTT. Translated: CASSLYIGDTQYF.

The chain couples TRBV6-5 to TRBJ2-7; D not certain. Germline lookup yields CDR1 MNHEY and CDR2 SVGAGI. This CDR3 is built from 13 residues. V lost 10 bases and J 4 bases, leaving 17 bases between the germline ends. CDR3 in DNA: TGTGCCACCGAGTCGGGCGGAGATTACGAGCAGTACTTC. It codes for CATESGGDYEQYF.

The chain couples TRBV29-1 to TRBJ1-2, with 10 bases fitting TRBD1. Trimming at V came to 3 bases and at J to 3 bases, leaving 7 bases not matched to a gene. Germline CDR1 SQVTM, CDR2 ANQGSEA. This CDR3 has 15 amino acids. CDR3 coding DNA: TGCAGCGTTGACGACGGACAGGGGGTTGACTATGGCTACACCTTC. It is translated as CSVDDGQGVDYGYTF.

This clonotype was seen just once. The chain couples TRBV29-1 to TRBJ2-7; no definite D call. The CDR3 has 12 amino acids. CDR1 and CDR2 from the germline V gene are SQVTM and ANQGSEA. V lost 4 bases and J 4 bases, leaving 11 bases between the germline ends. The CDR3 region has the DNA TGCAGCGTTGTTCAGACCCCTTACGAGCAGTACTTC. This sequence encodes CSVVQTPYEQYF.

The rearrangement uses TRBV6-5 and TRBJ2-1, with 7 positions matching TRBD1. V was pared by 3 bases and J by 7 bases, with 9 bases of the junction left unmatched. This CDR3 has 15 amino acids. CDR1 and CDR2 (germline): MNHEY, SVGAGI. This CDR3 is CASSYVQGNWNEQFF. CDR3 nucleotide sequence: TGTGCCAGCAGTTATGTACAGGGGAATTGGAATGAGCAGTTCTTC.

The J gene is TRBJ2-5, the V gene TRBV29-1, with 9 bases identical to TRBD2. Germline V gene lookup returns CDR1 SQVTM and CDR2 ANQGSEA. The CDR3 length is 15 residues. The V gene end was trimmed by 4 bases and the J gene end by 4 bases; junction bases not matched to a gene: 10. The CDR3 reads CSVAAPAGLAETQYF. As DNA, the CDR3 is TGCAGCGTTGCCGCACCCGCGGGACTAGCAGAGACCCAGTACTTC.

This clonotype was seen once. V is TRBV9 and J is TRBJ2-3; TRBD2 matches 11 bases. J was trimmed by 0 bases and V by 4 bases; bases with no gene match: 4. Germline V gene lookup returns CDR1 SGDLS and CDR2 YYNGEE. The CDR3 consists of 16 residues. CDR3 in DNA: TGTGCCAGCAGCTCCGGGACTAGCGGAAGCACAGATACGCAGTATTTT. Amino acids: CASSSGTSGSTDTQYF.

V is TRBV7-9 and J is TRBJ1-4; D not resolved. The length of the CDR3 is 15 residues. Per the germline V gene, CDR1 is SEHNR and CDR2 is FQNEAQ (reference sequence). V was pared by 2 bases and J by 5 bases, with 12 bases between. DNA for the CDR3: TGTGCCAGCAGCTTATCCGGAGCGGCCAATGAAAAACTGTTTTTT. Its translation: CASSLSGAANEKLFF.

This clonotype was observed once. The rearrangement joins TRBV20-1 to TRBJ2-5, with 12 bases fitting TRBD2. From germline, CDR1 is DFQATT and CDR2 SNEGSKA (reference sequence). With V trimmed by 0 bases and J by 4 bases, 6 bases remained unmatched. CDR3 size: 16 residues. CDR3 sequence reads: CSARDPTSGSPETQYF. CDR3 bases: TGCAGTGCTAGAGACCCGACTAGCGGGAGCCCAGAGACCCAGTACTTC.

In DNA form, the CDR3 reads TGCAGCGCCGACGGGGGTAGCACTGAAGCTTTCTTT. Translated, it gives CSADGGSTEAFF. The chain uses TRBV29-1 and TRBJ1-1; a possible D gene is TRBD1 (5 bases). The CDR3 has 12 residues. With 7 bases removed from V and 4 bases from J, the gap between germline ends came to 13 bases. Germline-derived CDR1 and CDR2 are SQVTM and ANQGSEA.

V gene TRBV19 combines with J gene TRBJ1-2; tentatively, D is TRBD1 (5 bases). With 5 bases removed from V and 10 bases from J, the gap between germline ends came to 14 bases. The germline V gene has CDR1 LNHDA and CDR2 SQIVND (reference sequence). The CDR3 totals 12 residues. In DNA form, the CDR3 reads TGTGCCAGTAGTGTCTCCCGGGACCCCTACACCTTC. Its protein product is CASSVSRDPYTF.

This rearrangement joins TRBV5-4 to TRBJ1-2; D is unresolved. The CDR3 sequence is 17 residues long. V was cut by 0 bases and J by 0 bases, with 15 bases left in between. Germline V gene data show CDR1 as SGHNT and CDR2 as YYREEE (reference sequence). This CDR3 reads CASSLVPVPPANYGYTF. CDR3 DNA sequence: TGTGCCAGCAGCTTGGTGCCGGTACCTCCGGCTAACTATGGCTACACCTTC.

The rearrangement links TRBV6-5 to TRBJ2-7; tentative D call: TRBD1 (6 bases). Trimming took off 2 bases at V and 1 base at J, with 9 bases between the two ends. The germline V gene encodes CDR1 MNHEY and CDR2 SVGAGI. CDR3 length equals 14 residues. CDR3 sequence (DNA): TGTGCCAGCAGTTACCCGGGACAATCCTACGAGCAGTACGTC. Its protein is CASSYPGQSYEQYV.

V gene TRBV19 combines with J gene TRBJ2-3, with unresolved D. The CDR3 sequence is 13 residues long. Germline-derived CDR1 and CDR2 are LNHDA and SQIVND (reference sequence). V dropped 3 bases and J dropped 9 bases, with 13 bases sitting between them. CDR3 residues: CASSIVIRATQYF. Written as DNA, the CDR3 is TGTGCCAGTAGTATTGTGATCCGGGCCACGCAGTATTTT.

The chain carries TRBV7-9 and TRBJ2-7, with D uncertain. The germline V and J ends were trimmed by 1 base and 2 bases, with 9 bases remaining between them. This CDR3 has 14 residues. Looked up from germline, CDR1 is SEHNR and CDR2 is FQNEAQ (reference sequence). Here the CDR3 DNA reads TGTGCCAGCAGCTTAGGGTCGGAGACCTACGAGCAGTACTTC. Protein product: CASSLGSETYEQYF.

This rearrangement joins TRBV27 to TRBJ2-2; D unresolved. V lost 1 base and J 6 bases, leaving 3 bases between the germline ends. The CDR3 covers 12 residues. Germline-derived CDR1 and CDR2 are MNHEY and SMNVEV (reference sequence). The CDR3, as DNA: TGTGCCAGCAGTTTATTTCCCGGGGAGCTGTTTTTT. It yields the protein CASSLFPGELFF.